This is a list of T cell receptor beta chains from one sample in a study of blood T cell repertoires in COVID-19. The repertoire was sequenced with immunoSEQ multiplex PCR; TCRdb's copy has only in-frame clones and lacks some. The sample comprises 150,000 to 180,000 clones, roughly 83% of which are singletons, and about 29% rests with the top ten. Sequencing was carried out using peripheral blood. These receptors originate from a woman aged 55-70 years with acute or convalescent COVID-19. The CDR3 runs from the conserved cysteine through the conserved F or W. D genes are given only for firm matches. The size field is filled for only some rows; it gives once, few, many or a size class.

D	size	V	J	DNA	CDR3
NA	NA	TRBV5-1	TRBJ1-1	TGCGCCAGCAGCTTGACAGGGCTCACTGAAGCTTTCTTT	CASSLTGLTEAFF
NA	NA	TRBV9	TRBJ1-2	TGTGCCAGCAGCGTCGACTACAGGGCTAACTATGGCTACACCTTC	CASSVDYRANYGYTF
TRBD1	NA	TRBV6-5	TRBJ1-4	TGTGCCAGCCGGACAGGGTTGGCTGAAAAACTGTTTTTT	CASRTGLAEKLFF
NA	NA	TRBV12-3/TRBV12-4	TRBJ2-7	TGTGCCAGCAGGACACACCAATCCTACGAGCAGTACTTC	CASRTHQSYEQYF
TRBD1	NA	TRBV7-3	TRBJ2-7	TGTGCCAGCAGCTTTACCGGGACAGGATCCTACGAGCAGTACTTC	CASSFTGTGSYEQYF
NA	NA	TRBV19	TRBJ2-5	TGTGCCAGTAGCCGGACAGTTCAAGAGACCCAGTACTTC	CASSRTVQETQYF
NA	once	TRBV18	TRBJ2-1	TGTGCCAGCTCCGTGTCAGGAAATGAGCAGTTCTTC	CASSVSGNEQFF
TRBD1	NA	TRBV15	TRBJ1-2	TGTGCCACCAGCAGAGCCGGGACAGGGTTGGGGTATGGCTACACCTTC	CATSRAGTGLGYGYTF
TRBD1	NA	TRBV2	TRBJ1-2	TGTGCCAGCCACCGGGACAGGGGGCAGGATGGCTACACCTTC	CASHRDRGQDGYTF
TRBD1	NA	TRBV30	TRBJ1-2	TGTGCCCTCCGGACAGGGGGTGGGGGCTATGGCTACACCTTC	CALRTGGGGYGYTF
NA	few	TRBV18	TRBJ1-6	TGTGCCAGCTCACTTCAGGCGGGGATGGGGGATTCACCCCTCCACTTT	CASSLQAGMGDSPLHF
NA	NA	TRBV19	TRBJ1-1	TGTGCCAGTAGTATGGTGGAGGCAGCCAAAGCTTTCTTT	CASSMVEAAKAFF
NA	NA	TRBV6-6	TRBJ1-1	TGTGCCAGCACCAATGGGGGCGTTAGGACTGAAGCTTTCTTT	CASTNGGVRTEAFF
TRBD1	NA	TRBV7-3	TRBJ1-2	TGTGCCAGCAGTAAGGGACAGGGGGCTGGAGGCTACACCTTC	CASSKGQGAGGYTF
TRBD1	NA	TRBV14	TRBJ1-2	TGTGCCAGCAGCCCCTTACCGGGACAGGGTTTCAATGGCTACACCTTC	CASSPLPGQGFNGYTF
TRBD1	NA	TRBV10-3	TRBJ1-5	TGTGCCATCAGTGAGGGGACAGGGTCTGGTCAGCCCCAGCATTTT	CAISEGTGSGQPQHF
NA	once	TRBV27	TRBJ2-2	TGTGCCAGCAGTTTACAGGAGGCCGGGGAGCTGTTTTTT	CASSLQEAGELFF
NA	NA	TRBV30	TRBJ1-5	TGTGCCTGGAGAGGTCCAGGGAGCAATCAGCCCCAGCATTTT	CAWRGPGSNQPQHF
TRBD2	NA	TRBV9	TRBJ2-3	TGTGCCAGCAGCGAGGGAGGTGGCGGGGGGGCGTACACAGATACGCAGTATTTT	CASSEGGGGGAYTDTQYF
NA	NA	TRBV13	TRBJ1-6	TGTGCCAGCAGCTTCGGACTGGATAATTCACCCCTCCACTTT	CASSFGLDNSPLHF
TRBD1	NA	TRBV19	TRBJ2-3	TGTGCCAGTAGTCCAACAGGGGGTGCAGATACGCAGTATTTT	CASSPTGGADTQYF
NA	NA	TRBV7-9	TRBJ1-5	TGTGCCAGCAGCTTAGGGCAGATTAGCAATCAGCCCCAGCATTTT	CASSLGQISNQPQHF
NA	NA	TRBV19	TRBJ1-2	TGTGCCAGTACCTCGGACGGCAGACAGCAGGTTATCTTC	CASTSDGRQQVIF
NA	NA	TRBV30	TRBJ1-6	TGTGCCTGGAGCGCCCGGCCGGGGGGGGTTAATTCACCCCTCCACTTT	CAWSARPGGVNSPLHF
TRBD2	few	TRBV5-1	TRBJ2-1	TGCGCCAGCAGCTTGGCGGCTAGCGGGGGGGCCTGGTATGGGAATGAGCAGTTCTTC	CASSLAASGGAWYGNEQFF
NA	NA	TRBV6-5	TRBJ1-2	TGTGCCAGCAGTTACCGTCCGGCCGACAGGCCCTATGGCTACACCTTC	CASSYRPADRPYGYTF
NA	NA	TRBV27	TRBJ1-2	TGTGCCAGCAGGCGGTATCATCCGGATTGCTTC	CASRRYHPDCF
TRBD1	NA	TRBV5-1	TRBJ2-2	TGCGCCAGCAGCTTGCAGGGGGCTCGGGGGGAGCTGTTTTTT	CASSLQGARGELFF
NA	NA	TRBV18	TRBJ1-1	TGTGCCAGCTCACCAATAAGTCAGACGGAGATATTGAACACTGAAGCTTTCTTT	CASSPISQTEILNTEAFF
NA	few	TRBV5-1	TRBJ2-5	TGCGCCAGCAGCTTGGACAGGGTCGAGACCCAGTACTTC	CASSLDRVETQYF
TRBD1	NA	TRBV19	TRBJ1-2	TGTGCCAGTAGTAAGACAGGGGGCATCGGCTATGGCTACACCTTC	CASSKTGGIGYGYTF
NA	once	TRBV6-6	TRBJ1-1	TGTGCCAGCAGTTACTCGATCGGGGGAACTGAAGCTTTCTTT	CASSYSIGGTEAFF
NA	NA	TRBV29-1	TRBJ1-2	TGCAGCGTTCGGGGGGCGACGGGCTATGGCTACACCTTC	CSVRGATGYGYTF
NA	NA	TRBV3-1/TRBV3-2	TRBJ2-3	TGTGCCAGCAGCCAAGAGGAGGGTTTCGATACGCAGTATTTT	CASSQEEGFDTQYF
NA	NA	TRBV6-6	TRBJ2-1	TGTGCCAGCAGTTACGAGGGAGGTGGGAATGAGCAGTTCTTC	CASSYEGGGNEQFF
NA	NA	TRBV5-1	TRBJ2-2	TGCGCCAGCAGCTTGGAGGTGATCGGGGGGCGAGGCGGGGAGCTGTTTTTT	CASSLEVIGGRGGELFF
TRBD1	NA	TRBV30	TRBJ2-5	TGTGCCTGGAGCGAAACAGGGGGCCGGGAGACCCAGTACTTC	CAWSETGGRETQYF
TRBD1	NA	TRBV5-1	TRBJ1-5	TGCGCCAGCAGCTTGGGTCCCAGGGGGGATCAGCCCCAGCATTTT	CASSLGPRGDQPQHF
TRBD1	NA	TRBV19	TRBJ2-7	TGTGCCAGTAGTATATTGGGACAGGGGTTATACGAGCAGTACTTC	CASSILGQGLYEQYF
NA	NA	TRBV7-3	TRBJ2-2	TGTGCCAGCAGCCTATCAGGGGCTAGGAGAGCCGGGGAGCTGTTTTTT	CASSLSGARRAGELFF
TRBD1	once	TRBV14	TRBJ1-2	TGTGCCAGCAGCCAGATATGGACAGGGACCTATGGCTACACCTTC	CASSQIWTGTYGYTF
NA	NA	TRBV27	TRBJ1-6	TGTGCCAGCAGTCCCCGGGGTAGCTCCTATAATTCACCCCTCCACTTT	CASSPRGSSYNSPLHF
NA	NA	TRBV19	TRBJ1-2	TGTGCCAGTACCAACCCCGGGACGGTCGGAGGGTACACCTTC	CASTNPGTVGGYTF
NA	once	TRBV5-5	TRBJ2-1	TGTGCCAGCAGCCCGGTGGGGCGAAATGAGCAGTTCTTC	CASSPVGRNEQFF